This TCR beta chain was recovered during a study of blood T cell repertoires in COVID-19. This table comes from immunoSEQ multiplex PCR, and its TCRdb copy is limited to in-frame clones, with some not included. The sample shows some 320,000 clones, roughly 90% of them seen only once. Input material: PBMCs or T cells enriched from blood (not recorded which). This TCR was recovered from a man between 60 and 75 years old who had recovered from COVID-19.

The CDR3 DNA sequence: TGTGCCAGCTCACCACAGGGCCAGGGGTCAGTCAGGAGTGCGCCCCAGCATTTT. Encoded protein: CASSPQGQGSVRSAPQHF. The chain carries TRBV18 and TRBJ1-5; tentatively, D is TRBD1 (6 bases). V lost 1 base, J lost 9 bases, and 25 bases lay in between. CDR3 length: 18 amino acids. From germline, CDR1 is KGHSH and CDR2 LQKENI.